These T cell receptor beta chains were read from a single sample in a study of cytomegalovirus exposure and HLA in healthy donors. Some clones are missing from TCRdb's copy, which holds only in-frame ones; the method was immunoSEQ multiplex PCR. The sample holds roughly 100,000 clones, around 78% seen once. The sample comprised PBMCs. Receptors were obtained from a male donor in good health and CMV-seronegative. Both conserved end residues are part of each CDR3. D genes are given only for firm matches. For some rows the clone size is stated as once, few or many, or as a class when expanded; others skip it.

d_gene: TRBD1
abundance: NA
v_gene: TRBV29-1
j_gene: TRBJ2-5
CDR3nt: TGCAGCGTTGTAAGACAGGGGGAGGGAGAGACCCAGTACTTC
CDR3aa: CSVVRQGEGETQYF

d_gene: TRBD2
abundance: NA
v_gene: TRBV7-2
j_gene: TRBJ2-7
CDR3nt: TGTGCCAGCAGCTCCCAGCGGGGGAACGACGAGCAGTACTTC
CDR3aa: CASSSQRGNDEQYF

d_gene: NA
abundance: NA
v_gene: TRBV7-6
j_gene: TRBJ2-7
CDR3nt: TGTGCCAGCAGCTTAGCGGGAGTCGACGAGCAGTACTTC
CDR3aa: CASSLAGVDEQYF

d_gene: TRBD1
abundance: NA
v_gene: TRBV7-9
j_gene: TRBJ2-5
CDR3nt: TGTGCCAGCAGCCAGGGGGACAGGGGGGTCCAAGAGACCCAGTACTTC
CDR3aa: CASSQGDRGVQETQYF

d_gene: TRBD1
abundance: once
v_gene: TRBV9
j_gene: TRBJ2-2
CDR3nt: TGTGCCAGCAGGCCGGGACAGGGGGCTAACACCGGGGAGCTGTTTTTT
CDR3aa: CASRPGQGANTGELFF

d_gene: TRBD1
abundance: NA
v_gene: TRBV7-9
j_gene: TRBJ2-5
CDR3nt: TGTGCCAGCAGCTTTTCAGGGGGACAAGAGACCCAGTACTTC
CDR3aa: CASSFSGGQETQYF

d_gene: NA
abundance: NA
v_gene: TRBV5-4
j_gene: TRBJ2-5
CDR3nt: TGTGCCAGCAGCTTGGGACAAGCGGGTACGAAAGAGACCCAGTACTTC
CDR3aa: CASSLGQAGTKETQYF

d_gene: NA
abundance: NA
v_gene: TRBV29-1
j_gene: TRBJ1-5
CDR3nt: TGCAGCGCCTCGGAAGGGGGCAATCAGCCCCAGCATTTT
CDR3aa: CSASEGGNQPQHF

d_gene: TRBD1
abundance: NA
v_gene: TRBV5-1
j_gene: TRBJ1-5
CDR3nt: TGCGCCAGCAGCCCGACTCCGGCAGGGGGAACGGGGCAGCCCCAGCATTTT
CDR3aa: CASSPTPAGGTGQPQHF

d_gene: NA
abundance: NA
v_gene: TRBV27
j_gene: TRBJ2-5
CDR3nt: TGTGCCAGCAGTTTCGGGTACCAAGAGACCCAGTACTTC
CDR3aa: CASSFGYQETQYF

d_gene: NA
abundance: once
v_gene: TRBV6-6
j_gene: TRBJ2-7
CDR3nt: TGTGCCAGCAGTTACCACCGGGACTCACAATACGAGCAGTACTTC
CDR3aa: CASSYHRDSQYEQYF

d_gene: NA
abundance: NA
v_gene: TRBV18
j_gene: TRBJ2-7
CDR3nt: TGTGCCAGCTCCGACCCCGGCGGGTTCAGCTCCTACGAGCAGTACTTC
CDR3aa: CASSDPGGFSSYEQYF

d_gene: NA
abundance: NA
v_gene: TRBV5-1
j_gene: TRBJ1-2
CDR3nt: TGCGCCAGCAGCTTTCAATATGGGGGGTATGGCTACACCTTC
CDR3aa: CASSFQYGGYGYTF

d_gene: NA
abundance: NA
v_gene: TRBV7-9
j_gene: TRBJ2-2
CDR3nt: TGTGCCAGCAGCTTGAACACCGGGGAGTTGTTTTTT
CDR3aa: CASSLNTGELFF

d_gene: NA
abundance: NA
v_gene: TRBV20-1
j_gene: TRBJ2-3
CDR3nt: TGCAGTGCTAGTGGCGATACGCAGTATTTT
CDR3aa: CSASGDTQYF

d_gene: NA
abundance: few
v_gene: TRBV6-1
j_gene: TRBJ2-1
CDR3nt: TGTGCCAGCCTACCAGGGGCGGGCCCCTACAATGAGCAGTTCTTC
CDR3aa: CASLPGAGPYNEQFF

d_gene: TRBD2
abundance: NA
v_gene: TRBV27
j_gene: TRBJ2-1
CDR3nt: TGTGCCAGCAGTTTAAAGCGGGAGGGCCACAATGAGCAGTTCTTC
CDR3aa: CASSLKREGHNEQFF

d_gene: NA
abundance: NA
v_gene: TRBV12-5
j_gene: TRBJ2-7
CDR3nt: TGTGCTAGTGGTTTGGTTCTGACACCTATTATTAACTACGAGCAGTACTTC
CDR3aa: CASGLVLTPIINYEQYF

d_gene: NA
abundance: NA
v_gene: TRBV9
j_gene: TRBJ2-3
CDR3nt: TGTGCCAGCAGCGTGGCCCAAAGTACGCAGTATTTT
CDR3aa: CASSVAQSTQYF

d_gene: TRBD1
abundance: once
v_gene: TRBV7-3
j_gene: TRBJ1-2
CDR3nt: TGTGCCAGCAGCGAGGGGACAGGGAGCCATGGCTACACCTTC
CDR3aa: CASSEGTGSHGYTF

d_gene: TRBD1
abundance: NA
v_gene: TRBV7-2
j_gene: TRBJ1-2
CDR3nt: TGTGCCAGCAGCTCCAGGGGGGACTATGGCTACACCTTC
CDR3aa: CASSSRGDYGYTF

d_gene: TRBD2
abundance: NA
v_gene: TRBV5-1
j_gene: TRBJ2-1
CDR3nt: TGCGCCAGCAGCTTGGTCCCGGGACTAGCGGGAGGAAATGAGCAGTTCTTC
CDR3aa: CASSLVPGLAGGNEQFF

d_gene: TRBD1
abundance: NA
v_gene: TRBV5-1
j_gene: TRBJ2-1
CDR3nt: TGCGCCAGCAGCGAGGACAGGTTCACTAACAATGAGCAGTTCTTC
CDR3aa: CASSEDRFTNNEQFF

d_gene: TRBD1
abundance: NA
v_gene: TRBV6-5
j_gene: TRBJ1-2
CDR3nt: TGTGCCAGCGAAGGGGGCAGCCAATCCTATGGCTACACCTTC
CDR3aa: CASEGGSQSYGYTF

d_gene: TRBD2
abundance: NA
v_gene: TRBV7-9
j_gene: TRBJ2-3
CDR3nt: TGTTCCAGCAGCTCCCGACTAGCGGGGAGCACAGATACGCAGTATTTT
CDR3aa: CSSSSRLAGSTDTQYF

d_gene: NA
abundance: NA
v_gene: TRBV27
j_gene: TRBJ2-7
CDR3nt: TGTGCCAGCAGTATCCAGGCTTACTACGAGCAGTACTTC
CDR3aa: CASSIQAYYEQYF

d_gene: TRBD1
abundance: NA
v_gene: TRBV2
j_gene: TRBJ1-5
CDR3nt: TGTGCCAGCAGTGAGGACAGGGGGAATGGTCAGCCCCAGCATTTT
CDR3aa: CASSEDRGNGQPQHF

d_gene: NA
abundance: NA
v_gene: TRBV5-6
j_gene: TRBJ1-5
CDR3nt: TGTGCCAGCAGCTTGGGACAGTCAAATCAGCCCCAGCATTTT
CDR3aa: CASSLGQSNQPQHF

d_gene: NA
abundance: NA
v_gene: TRBV5-5
j_gene: TRBJ2-6
CDR3nt: TGTGCCAGCAGCCCCCTTGGCGGCGGTGGGGCCAACGTCCTGACTTTC
CDR3aa: CASSPLGGGGANVLTF

d_gene: NA
abundance: NA
v_gene: TRBV7-9
j_gene: TRBJ2-3
CDR3nt: TGTGCCAGCCTCCCGAAGGGGATCACAGATACGCAGTATTTT
CDR3aa: CASLPKGITDTQYF

d_gene: NA
abundance: few
v_gene: TRBV7-6
j_gene: TRBJ1-4
CDR3nt: TGTGCCAGCAGCCTATCCCCCAGGGAAATTAATGAAAAACTGTTTTTT
CDR3aa: CASSLSPREINEKLFF

d_gene: TRBD2
abundance: NA
v_gene: TRBV9
j_gene: TRBJ2-3
CDR3nt: TGTGCCAGCAGCCCCCGGGGAGGGGATAGCACAGATACGCAGTATTTT
CDR3aa: CASSPRGGDSTDTQYF

d_gene: TRBD2
abundance: NA
v_gene: TRBV15
j_gene: TRBJ2-7
CDR3nt: TGTGCCACCAGCAGAGATCCCCTAGCGGGAGGGCCAGGGCAGTACTTC
CDR3aa: CATSRDPLAGGPGQYF

d_gene: TRBD2
abundance: NA
v_gene: TRBV10-3
j_gene: TRBJ2-5
CDR3nt: TGTGCCGCCACCGAGGGAGGGAGGGTTCAAGAGACCCAGTACTTC
CDR3aa: CAATEGGRVQETQYF

d_gene: TRBD1
abundance: NA
v_gene: TRBV5-1
j_gene: TRBJ1-1
CDR3nt: TGCGCCAGCAGCTTGGAAGGCAGGGGGACTGAAGCTTTCTTT
CDR3aa: CASSLEGRGTEAFF

d_gene: TRBD1
abundance: NA
v_gene: TRBV7-2
j_gene: TRBJ2-2
CDR3nt: TGTGCCAGCAGCTTGTACAGGGGGTCGGGCACCGGGGAGCTGTTTTTT
CDR3aa: CASSLYRGSGTGELFF

d_gene: NA
abundance: few
v_gene: TRBV6-5
j_gene: TRBJ1-3
CDR3nt: TGTGCCAGCGGCCGGGACACTGTATATTTT
CDR3aa: CASGRDTVYF

d_gene: TRBD1
abundance: NA
v_gene: TRBV5-5
j_gene: TRBJ1-5
CDR3nt: TGTGCCAGCAGCCCGACAGGGGGCTGGCAGCCCCAGCATTTT
CDR3aa: CASSPTGGWQPQHF

d_gene: NA
abundance: once
v_gene: TRBV4-1
j_gene: TRBJ2-2
CDR3nt: TGCGCCAGCAGCCAAGAAGGGGGGGCAGGCACCGGGGAGCTGTTTTTT
CDR3aa: CASSQEGGAGTGELFF

d_gene: TRBD1
abundance: NA
v_gene: TRBV2
j_gene: TRBJ2-7
CDR3nt: TGTGCCAGCAGTGGCGGACAGGGAAGCTCCTACGAGCAGTACTTC
CDR3aa: CASSGGQGSSYEQYF

d_gene: TRBD1
abundance: few
v_gene: TRBV30
j_gene: TRBJ1-2
CDR3nt: TGTGCCTGGTGCCGCGAACAGGGGATCTATGGCTACACCTTC
CDR3aa: CAWCREQGIYGYTF